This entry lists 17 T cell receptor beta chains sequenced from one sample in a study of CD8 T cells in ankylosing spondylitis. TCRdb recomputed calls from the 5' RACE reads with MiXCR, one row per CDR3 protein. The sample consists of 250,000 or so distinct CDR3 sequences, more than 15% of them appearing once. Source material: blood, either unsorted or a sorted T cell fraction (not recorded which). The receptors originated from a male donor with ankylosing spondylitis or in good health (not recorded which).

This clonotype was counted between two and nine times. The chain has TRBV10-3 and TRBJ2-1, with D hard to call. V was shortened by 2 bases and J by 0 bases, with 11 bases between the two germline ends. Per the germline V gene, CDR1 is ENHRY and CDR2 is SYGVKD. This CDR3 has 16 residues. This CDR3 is CAISEVPQSSYNEQFF. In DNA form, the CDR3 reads TGTGCCATCAGTGAGGTTCCGCAATCCTCCTACAATGAGCAGTTCTTC.

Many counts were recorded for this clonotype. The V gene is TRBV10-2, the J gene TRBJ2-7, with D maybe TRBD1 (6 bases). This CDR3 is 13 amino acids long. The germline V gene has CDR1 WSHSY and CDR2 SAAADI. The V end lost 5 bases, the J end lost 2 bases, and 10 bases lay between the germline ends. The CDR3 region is CASSPQGTYEQYF. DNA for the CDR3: TGCGCCAGCAGTCCACAGGGCACCTACGAGCAGTACTTC.

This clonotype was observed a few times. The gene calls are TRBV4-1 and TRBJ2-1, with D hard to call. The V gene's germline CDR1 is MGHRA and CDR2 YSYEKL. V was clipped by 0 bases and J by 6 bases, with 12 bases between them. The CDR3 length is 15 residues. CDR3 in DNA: TGCGCCAGCAGCCAAGAGTCCTCGTCTCGCAATGAGCAGTTCTTC. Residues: CASSQESSSRNEQFF.

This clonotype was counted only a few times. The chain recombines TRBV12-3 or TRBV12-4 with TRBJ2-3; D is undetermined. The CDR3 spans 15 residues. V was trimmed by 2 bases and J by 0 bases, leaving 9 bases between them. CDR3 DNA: TGTGCCAGCAGTTTACATCCGGCTAGCACAGATACGCAGTATTTT. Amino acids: CASSLHPASTDTQYF.

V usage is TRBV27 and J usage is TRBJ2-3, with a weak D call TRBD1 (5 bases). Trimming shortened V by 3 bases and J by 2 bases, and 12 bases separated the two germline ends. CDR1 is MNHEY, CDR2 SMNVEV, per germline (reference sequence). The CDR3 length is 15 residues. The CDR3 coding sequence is TGTGCCAGCAGTTTTAGAGGACACTTCACAGATACGCAGTATTTT. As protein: CASSFRGHFTDTQYF.

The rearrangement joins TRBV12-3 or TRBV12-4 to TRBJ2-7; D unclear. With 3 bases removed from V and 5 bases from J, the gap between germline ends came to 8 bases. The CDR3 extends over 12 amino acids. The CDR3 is CASSFGLDEQYF. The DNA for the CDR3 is TGTGCCAGCAGTTTTGGGCTGGACGAGCAGTACTTC.

The CDR3 nucleotides are TGTGCCACCCAGGGACTAGCCTACAATGAGCAGTTCTTC. Amino acids: CATQGLAYNEQFF. The chain couples TRBV6-1 to TRBJ2-1; 8 bases fit TRBD2. CDR3 length equals 13 residues. Germline lookup yields CDR1 MNHNS and CDR2 SASEGT. V dropped 10 bases and J dropped 2; count of bases not matched to a gene: 4.

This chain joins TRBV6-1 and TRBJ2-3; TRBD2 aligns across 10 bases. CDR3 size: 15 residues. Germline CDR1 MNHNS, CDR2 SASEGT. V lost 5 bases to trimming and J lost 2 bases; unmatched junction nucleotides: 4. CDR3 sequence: CASSTGTSDTDTQYF. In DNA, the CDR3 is TGTGCCAGCAGTACCGGGACTAGCGACACAGATACGCAGTATTTT.

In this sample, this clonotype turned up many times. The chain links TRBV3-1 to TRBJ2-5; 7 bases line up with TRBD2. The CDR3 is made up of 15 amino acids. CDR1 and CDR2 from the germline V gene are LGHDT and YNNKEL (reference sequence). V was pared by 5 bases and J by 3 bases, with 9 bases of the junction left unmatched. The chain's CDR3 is CASSMVGGSEETQYF. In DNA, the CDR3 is TGTGCCAGCAGCATGGTTGGCGGGAGTGAAGAGACCCAGTACTTC.

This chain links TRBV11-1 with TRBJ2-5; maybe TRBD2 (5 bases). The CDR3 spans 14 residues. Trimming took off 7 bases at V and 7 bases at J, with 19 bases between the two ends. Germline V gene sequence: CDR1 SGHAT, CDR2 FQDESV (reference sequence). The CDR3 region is CASNQVWEYGTQYF. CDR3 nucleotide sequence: TGTGCCAGCAACCAAGTTTGGGAGTATGGGACCCAGTACTTC.

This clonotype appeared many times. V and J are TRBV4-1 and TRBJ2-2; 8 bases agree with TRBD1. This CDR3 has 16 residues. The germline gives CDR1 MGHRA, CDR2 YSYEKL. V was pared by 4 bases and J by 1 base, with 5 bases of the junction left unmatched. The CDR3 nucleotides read TGCGCCAGCAGCCTTTCCGGGACAGGGAACACCGGGGAGCTGTTTTTT. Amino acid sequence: CASSLSGTGNTGELFF.

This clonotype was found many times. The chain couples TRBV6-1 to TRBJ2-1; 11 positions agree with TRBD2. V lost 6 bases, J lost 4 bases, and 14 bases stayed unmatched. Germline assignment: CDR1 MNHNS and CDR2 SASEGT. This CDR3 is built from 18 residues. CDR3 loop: CASSQSLAGDPWYNEQFF. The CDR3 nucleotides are TGTGCCAGCAGCCAGTCACTAGCGGGAGACCCTTGGTACAATGAGCAGTTCTTC.

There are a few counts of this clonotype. The CDR3 is CASSLGLAGAETQYF. The CDR3 nucleotides are TGTGCCAGCAGTTTGGGACTAGCGGGGGCAGAGACCCAGTACTTC. The chain has TRBV27 and TRBJ2-5, with 14 bases lining up with TRBD2. This CDR3 spans 15 amino acids. Germline V gives CDR1 MNHEY, CDR2 SMNVEV (reference sequence). The trim removed 3 bases at V and 4 bases at J, leaving 1 base unmatched.

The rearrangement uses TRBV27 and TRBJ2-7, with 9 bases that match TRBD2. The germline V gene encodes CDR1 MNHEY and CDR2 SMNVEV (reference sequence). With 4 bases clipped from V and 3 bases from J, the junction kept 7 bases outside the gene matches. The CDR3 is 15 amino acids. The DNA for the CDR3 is TGTGCCAGCAGTTCGCCGCGGGAGGGATTCTACGAGCAGTACTTC. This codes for CASSSPREGFYEQYF.

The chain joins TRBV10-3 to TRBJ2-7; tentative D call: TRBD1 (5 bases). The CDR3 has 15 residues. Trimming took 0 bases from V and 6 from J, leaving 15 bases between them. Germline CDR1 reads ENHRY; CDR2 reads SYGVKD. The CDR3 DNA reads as TGTGCCATCAGTGAGTCTGAAGACAGTACCTTCGAGCAGTACTTC. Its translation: CAISESEDSTFEQYF.

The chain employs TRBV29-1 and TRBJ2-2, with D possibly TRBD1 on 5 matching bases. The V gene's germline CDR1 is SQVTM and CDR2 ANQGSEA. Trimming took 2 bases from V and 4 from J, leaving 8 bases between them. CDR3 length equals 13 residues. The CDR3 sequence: CSVERTSTGELFF. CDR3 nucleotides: TGCAGCGTTGAAAGGACATCCACCGGGGAGCTGTTTTTT.

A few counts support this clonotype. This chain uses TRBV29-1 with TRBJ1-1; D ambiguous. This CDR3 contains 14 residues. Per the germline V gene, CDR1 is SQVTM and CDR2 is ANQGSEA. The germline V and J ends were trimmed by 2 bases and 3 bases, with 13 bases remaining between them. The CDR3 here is CSVENPAGDTEAFF. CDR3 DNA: TGCAGCGTTGAAAACCCGGCCGGTGACACTGAAGCTTTCTTT.